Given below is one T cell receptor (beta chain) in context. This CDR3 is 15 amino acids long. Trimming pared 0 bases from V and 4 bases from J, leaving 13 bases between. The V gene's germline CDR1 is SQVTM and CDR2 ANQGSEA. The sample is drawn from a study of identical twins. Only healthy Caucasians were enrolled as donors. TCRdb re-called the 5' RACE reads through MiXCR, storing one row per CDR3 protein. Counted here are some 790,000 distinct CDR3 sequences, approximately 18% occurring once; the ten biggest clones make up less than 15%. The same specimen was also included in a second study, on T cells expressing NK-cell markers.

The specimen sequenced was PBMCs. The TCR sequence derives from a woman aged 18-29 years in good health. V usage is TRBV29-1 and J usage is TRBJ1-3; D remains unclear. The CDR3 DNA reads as TGCAGCGTTGAAGATCCACCTGGGTCGGGAAACACCATATATTTT. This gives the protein CSVEDPPGSGNTIYF. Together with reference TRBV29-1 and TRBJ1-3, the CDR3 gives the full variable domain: SAVISQKPSRDICQRGTSLTIQCQVDSQVTMMFWYRQQPGQSLTLIATANQGSEATYESGFVIDKFPISRPNLTFSTLTVSNMSPEDSSIYLCSVEDPPGSGNTIYFGEGSWLTVV.